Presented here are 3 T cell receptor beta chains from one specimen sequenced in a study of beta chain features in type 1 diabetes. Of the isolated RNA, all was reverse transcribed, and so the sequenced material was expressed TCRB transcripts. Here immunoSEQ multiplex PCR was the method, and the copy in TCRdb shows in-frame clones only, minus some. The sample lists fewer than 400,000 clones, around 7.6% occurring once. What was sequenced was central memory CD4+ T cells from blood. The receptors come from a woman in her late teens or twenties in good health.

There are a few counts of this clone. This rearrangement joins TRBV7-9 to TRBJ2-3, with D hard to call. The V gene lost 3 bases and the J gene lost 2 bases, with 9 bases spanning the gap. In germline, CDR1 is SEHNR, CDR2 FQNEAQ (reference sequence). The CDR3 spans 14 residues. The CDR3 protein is CASSFAANTDTQYF. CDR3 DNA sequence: TGTGCCAGCAGCTTTGCGGCCAACACAGATACGCAGTATTTT.

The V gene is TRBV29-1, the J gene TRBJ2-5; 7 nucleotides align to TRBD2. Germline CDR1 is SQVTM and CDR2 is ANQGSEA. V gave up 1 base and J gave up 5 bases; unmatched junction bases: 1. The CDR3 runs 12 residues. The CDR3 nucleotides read TGCAGCGTTGAAGTGGGGGGGGAGACCCAGTACTTC. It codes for CSVEVGGETQYF. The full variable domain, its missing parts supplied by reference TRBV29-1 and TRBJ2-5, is SAVISQKPSRDICQRGTSLTIQCQVDSQVTMMFWYRQQPGQSLTLIATANQGSEATYESGFVIDKFPISRPNLTFSTLTVSNMSPEDSSIYLCSVEVGGETQYFGPGTRLLVL.

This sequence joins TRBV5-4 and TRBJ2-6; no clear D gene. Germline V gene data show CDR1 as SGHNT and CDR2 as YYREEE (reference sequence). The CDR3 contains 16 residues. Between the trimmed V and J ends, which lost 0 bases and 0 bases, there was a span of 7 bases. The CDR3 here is CASSLAAASGANVLTF. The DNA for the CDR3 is TGTGCCAGCAGCTTGGCGGCCGCCTCTGGGGCCAACGTCCTGACTTTC.